The 2 T cell receptor beta chains below were found in one sample sequenced in a study of T cell responses to AZD1222 COVID-19 vaccine. TCRdb's copy holds only in-frame clones and misses some; the assay was immunoSEQ multiplex PCR. This sample has about 120,000 clones, with less than 95% found just once. This material consisted of peripheral blood, taken on day 0 of AZD1222 vaccination. The receptors were sampled from an adult in good health.

This CDR3 is CASSPQQGVSNQPQHF. For the CDR3, the DNA is TGTGCCAGCAGTCCGCAACAGGGGGTTAGCAATCAGCCCCAGCATTTT. This chain links TRBV28 with TRBJ1-5; 8 bases align to TRBD1. Germline CDR1 reads MDHEN; CDR2 reads SYDVKM. The CDR3 totals 16 residues. After removal of 5 bases from V and 0 bases from J, the junction contained 6 bases not matched to a gene.

V gene TRBV29-1 combines with J gene TRBJ1-2; D is possibly TRBD1 (5 bases). V was trimmed by 0 bases and J by 8 bases, leaving 13 bases between them. The CDR3 length is 13 residues. The germline CDR1 and CDR2 sequences are SQVTM and ANQGSEA. For the CDR3, the DNA is TGCAGCGTTGAAGATTTGGGCAGGGTCGGCTACACCTTC. This sequence encodes CSVEDLGRVGYTF.